The 29 T cell receptor beta chains listed next were all sequenced from one sample in a study of long-term antiretroviral therapy in people with HIV. Sequencing relied on immunoSEQ assay v3.0, run at survey level. Here immunoSEQ multiplex PCR was the method, and the copy in TCRdb shows in-frame clones only, minus some. The table has under 20,000 clones, roughly 79% seen once. Sample: unsorted PBMCs, taken 2.3 years after starting antiretroviral therapy. These receptors originate from a woman aged 40-49 years with HIV.

This clone was seen a handful of times. This sequence joins TRBV10-1 and TRBJ2-7; no clear D gene. This CDR3 spans 12 amino acids. Germline V gene lookup returns CDR1 WNHNN and CDR2 SYGVQD (reference sequence). Between the trimmed V and J ends, which lost 2 bases and 4 bases, there was a span of 6 bases. The CDR3 here is CASSENGYEQYF. CDR3 in DNA: TGCGCCAGCAGTGAGAACGGTTACGAGCAGTACTTC.

To note about this clone: One end of the junction varies from germline; a read error may be responsible. The chain carries TRBV5-4 and TRBJ2-7; 9 bases are shared with TRBD1. Germline CDR1 reads SGHNT; CDR2 reads YYREEE (reference sequence). The CDR3 has 15 amino acids. Written as DNA, the CDR3 is TGCGCCAGCAGCCAAGGGTACAGGGGGCCTTACGAGCAGTACTTC. As protein: CASSQGYRGPYEQYF.

Only one count was recorded for this clone. The junction shows a germline mismatch at one end, possibly a read error. The chain is built from TRBV4-1 and TRBJ2-3, with no clear D. Per the germline V gene, CDR1 is MGHRA and CDR2 is YSYEKL. The CDR3 consists of 14 residues. The CDR3 DNA reads as TGCGCCAGCAGCCAAGTGGCGAGCAAAGATACGCAGTATTTT. Amino acids: CASSQVASKDTQYF.

The chain is built from TRBV9 and TRBJ1-2, with 7 bases lining up with TRBD1. The J segment lost 2 bases and the V segment lost 4 bases, leaving 2 bases of the junction unmatched. The CDR3 sequence is 13 residues long. In germline, CDR1 is SGDLS, CDR2 YYNGEE. The CDR3 loop is CASSQDRNYGYTF. The CDR3 bases are TGTGCCAGCAGCCAGGACAGGAACTATGGCTACACCTTC.

The chain carries TRBV30 and TRBJ2-7; D is uncertain. V was shortened by 3 bases and J by 2 bases, with 5 bases between the two germline ends. From germline, CDR1 is GTSNPN and CDR2 SVGIG (reference sequence). This CDR3 has 11 residues. The DNA for the CDR3 is TGTGCCTGGAGAAGCCCCTACGAGCAGTACTTC. Residues: CAWRSPYEQYF.

The gene calls are TRBV2 and TRBJ2-7; 11 bases fit TRBD2. The CDR3 has 15 residues. V dropped 4 bases and J dropped 7; count of bases not matched to a gene: 9. Germline CDR1 SNHLY, CDR2 FYNNEI. The CDR3 DNA sequence: TGTGCCAGCAGTGTAGCCCTAGCGGGAGGCGTTGAGCAGTACTTC. Translation: CASSVALAGGVEQYF.

This rearrangement joins TRBV7-9 to TRBJ2-5, with 12 positions matching TRBD2. This CDR3 is 17 amino acids long. Germline V gene lookup returns CDR1 SEHNR and CDR2 FQNEAQ (reference sequence). Germline trimming cut 5 bases from V and 1 base from J; bases unmatched to any gene: 8. This CDR3 is CASSPRTSGALQETQYF. Here the CDR3 DNA reads TGTGCCAGCAGCCCTCGGACTAGCGGGGCCCTCCAAGAGACCCAGTACTTC.

A few counts support this clone. The V and J genes are TRBV7-9 and TRBJ2-7; 14 bases fit TRBD2. This CDR3 contains 19 residues. Losses at the gene ends were 6 bases for V and 2 bases for J; bases not matched to a gene: 15. The germline gives CDR1 SEHNR, CDR2 FQNEAQ (reference sequence). The CDR3 loop reads CASSSTIPGLAGDPYEQYF. CDR3 nucleotides: TGTGCCAGCAGTTCTACTATACCGGGACTAGCGGGAGATCCCTACGAGCAGTACTTC.

This clone was counted a few times. The rearrangement uses TRBV5-1 and TRBJ2-7; D not certain. Germline V CDR1 and CDR2: SGHRS, YFSETQ. Trimming stripped 1 base from V and 0 bases from J, with 8 bases between. CDR3 length: 14 amino acids. CDR3 sequence reads: CASSLFAVSYEQYF. The CDR3 region has the DNA TGCGCCAGCAGCTTGTTTGCAGTCTCCTACGAGCAGTACTTC.

This rearrangement joins TRBV10-3 to TRBJ1-1; weak D call: TRBD1 (5 bases). Trimming pared 0 bases from V and 5 bases from J, leaving 7 bases between. This CDR3 contains 13 residues. Per germline, CDR1 ENHRY and CDR2 SYGVKD. The CDR3 sequence is CAISESKGTEAFF. CDR3 DNA sequence: TGTGCCATCAGTGAGTCGAAGGGGACTGAAGCTTTCTTT.

Comments on this clone: Mismatch with germline at one junction end may stem from a read error. The chain recombines TRBV2 with TRBJ1-4; TRBD1 matches at 8 bases. The CDR3 loop spans 15 amino acids. Germline V lookup: CDR1 SNHLY, CDR2 FYNNEI. CDR3 coding DNA: TGTGTCAGCACTAAAACAGGGGGGCCAAATGAAAAACTGTTTTTT. The encoded protein is CVSTKTGGPNEKLFF.

The chain is built from TRBV18 and TRBJ2-7; D unresolved. Germline lookup yields CDR1 KGHSH and CDR2 LQKENI. The CDR3 runs 13 residues. V was shortened by 4 bases and J by 3 bases, with 10 bases between the two germline ends. CDR3 in amino acids: CASSQVTVYEQYF. The CDR3 bases are TGTGCCAGCTCACAAGTAACAGTCTACGAGCAGTACTTC.

Note on this clone: Within the sample, other DNA sequences also encode this same CDR3. The CDR3 here is CAWRGTATNEKLFF. CDR3 sequence (DNA): TGTGCCTGGAGGGGAACAGCAACTAATGAAAAACTGTTTTTT. The chain joins TRBV30 to TRBJ1-4, with unresolved D. Trimming pared 3 bases from V and 0 bases from J, leaving 8 bases between. CDR1 and CDR2 from the germline V gene are GTSNPN and SVGIG (reference sequence). The CDR3 has 14 amino acids.

The rearrangement uses TRBV11-2 and TRBJ1-6; a weak D match, TRBD1 (5 bases). Germline V gene lookup returns CDR1 SGHAT and CDR2 FQNNGV. V lost 2 bases and J 7 bases, leaving 18 bases between the germline ends. The CDR3 runs 17 residues. The CDR3 nucleotides read TGTGCCAGCAGCTTACTGGCTACGGGGCCGGGGAATTCACCCCTCCACTTT. Translating it yields CASSLLATGPGNSPLHF.

This rearrangement joins TRBV5-1 to TRBJ2-5; possible D gene TRBD2, 6 bases. The V gene's germline CDR1 is SGHRS and CDR2 YFSETQ. Trimming took off 1 base at V and 5 bases at J, with 12 bases between the two ends. This CDR3 contains 14 residues. CDR3 in amino acids: CASSLWTGEETQYF. The CDR3 DNA reads TGCGCCAGCAGCTTGTGGACGGGAGAGGAGACCCAGTACTTC.

The chain employs TRBV5-6 and TRBJ1-1; weak D call: TRBD1 (5 bases). Trimming left V 5 bases short and J 1 base short, with 21 bases between. Germline V gene sequence: CDR1 SGHDT, CDR2 YYEEEE. This CDR3 contains 17 residues. The CDR3 DNA is TGTGCCAGCAGGGGGTACCGGGACTATCAGGGGAACACTGAAGCTTTCTTT. Translating it yields CASRGYRDYQGNTEAFF.

The chain recombines TRBV6-1 with TRBJ1-5; no reliable D call. The length of the CDR3 is 13 residues. The V end was cut by 7 bases, the J end by 4 bases, with 11 bases between. Germline V gene data show CDR1 as MNHNS and CDR2 as SASEGT. Here the CDR3 reads CASKAHSNQPQHF. The CDR3 DNA sequence: TGTGCCAGCAAAGCTCACTCTAATCAGCCCCAGCATTTT.

The chain has TRBV5-4 and TRBJ2-5; perhaps TRBD1 as D (5 bases). Germline V CDR1 and CDR2: SGHNT, YYREEE (reference sequence). The V gene lost 0 bases and the J gene lost 4 bases, with 7 bases spanning the gap. The CDR3 extends over 13 amino acids. DNA of the CDR3: TGTGCCAGCAGCTTGGGACAGTTAGAGACCCAGTACTTC. Its protein product is CASSLGQLETQYF.

The chain recombines TRBV19 with TRBJ1-1; 8 positions agree with TRBD1. With V trimmed by 3 bases and J by 8 bases, 2 bases remained unmatched. Germline V gene lookup returns CDR1 LNHDA and CDR2 SQIVND (reference sequence). The CDR3 spans 12 residues. The CDR3 loop reads CASSIWTGEAFF. As DNA, the CDR3 is TGTGCCAGTAGTATTTGGACAGGGGAAGCTTTCTTT.

J is TRBJ2-3 and V is TRBV5-1, with 8 bases identical to TRBD1. V shed 2 bases and J 4 bases; nucleotides not matched to a gene: 6. This CDR3 spans 15 amino acids. Germline lookup yields CDR1 SGHRS and CDR2 YFSETQ. In nucleotides, the CDR3 is TGCGCCAGCAGCTTTGCGACAGGGGTCGCAGATACGCAGTATTTT. It codes for CASSFATGVADTQYF.

The gene calls are TRBV18 and TRBJ1-6; D gene unclear. The length of the CDR3 is 13 residues. V lost 10 bases to trimming and J lost 3 bases, with 10 bases between them. CDR1 is KGHSH, CDR2 LQKENI, per germline. CDR3 nucleotide sequence: TGTGCCACTCAGCGACTCTATAATTCACCCCTCCACTTT. It specifies CATQRLYNSPLHF.

Only a few counts were recorded for this clone. The chain uses TRBV2 and TRBJ1-1; D gene ambiguous. The germline V and J ends were trimmed by 7 bases and 8 bases, with 8 bases remaining between them. Germline V lookup: CDR1 SNHLY, CDR2 FYNNEI. The CDR3 runs 10 residues. CDR3 region: CASKGGEAFF. The DNA for the CDR3 is TGTGCCAGCAAGGGAGGGGAAGCTTTCTTT.

CDR3 in amino acids: CASSPTAGTNEKLFF. The CDR3 DNA sequence: TGTGCCAGCAGCCCAACAGCGGGCACTAATGAAAAACTGTTTTTT. This chain joins TRBV7-9 and TRBJ1-4, with no clear D. The V end was cut by 5 bases, the J end by 2 bases, with 12 bases between. The CDR3 spans 15 residues. The germline V gene has CDR1 SEHNR and CDR2 FQNEAQ (reference sequence).

The chain employs TRBV12-5 and TRBJ2-1; 7 bases align to TRBD1. CDR3 size: 16 residues. Unmatched junction bases numbered 4, after V lost 2 bases and J lost 0 bases. Germline loops: CDR1 LGHNT, CDR2 FRNRAP. The CDR3 coding sequence is TGTGCTAGTGGTTTGTTTTCAGGGGGCTCCTACAATGAGCAGTTCTTC. This gives the protein CASGLFSGGSYNEQFF.

V usage is TRBV6-5 and J usage is TRBJ2-1; no definite D call. The V gene's germline CDR1 is MNHEY and CDR2 SVGAGI. The CDR3 contains 15 residues. V lost 6 bases and J lost 2, with 14 bases in between. CDR3 nucleotide sequence: TGTGCCAGCAGATTATATCCAGGTACCTACAATGAGCAGTTCTTC. This sequence encodes CASRLYPGTYNEQFF.

The V gene is TRBV7-9, the J gene TRBJ1-4; the D is unclear. The CDR3 spans 14 residues. V was trimmed by 1 base and J by 5 bases, leaving 8 bases between them. The V gene's germline CDR1 is SEHNR and CDR2 FQNEAQ (reference sequence). The CDR3: CASSLDSGNEKLFF. The CDR3 nucleotides read TGTGCCAGCAGCTTAGACAGTGGGAATGAAAAACTGTTTTTT.

This clone was counted a single time. The CDR3 region is CAISEGRGLQETQYF. In DNA form, the CDR3 reads TGTGCCATCAGTGAAGGGCGGGGGCTCCAAGAGACCCAGTACTTC. The gene calls are TRBV10-3 and TRBJ2-5; perhaps TRBD2 as D (7 bases). V was cut by 3 bases and J by 1 base, with 12 bases left in between. Germline V gene sequence: CDR1 ENHRY, CDR2 SYGVKD. This CDR3 contains 15 residues.

The chain couples TRBV27 to TRBJ2-3; 7 bases map to TRBD1. CDR1 is MNHEY and CDR2 is SMNVEV in the germline V gene (reference sequence). CDR3 length: 18 residues. Unmatched junction bases numbered 20, after V lost 11 bases and J lost 0 bases. The CDR3 protein is CAAGSTGLASPSTDTQYF. The CDR3 DNA sequence: TGTGCCGCTGGCTCGACAGGGTTAGCTTCTCCTAGCACAGATACGCAGTATTTT.

The V and J genes are TRBV2 and TRBJ1-2; 7 nucleotides agree with TRBD1. This CDR3 has 13 residues. After removal of 10 bases from V and 6 bases from J, the junction contained 11 bases not matched to a gene. The germline V gene has CDR1 SNHLY and CDR2 FYNNEI. CDR3 nucleotides: TGTGCCACCTCCGGGACACAGGGGAATGGCTACACCTTC. This encodes CATSGTQGNGYTF.